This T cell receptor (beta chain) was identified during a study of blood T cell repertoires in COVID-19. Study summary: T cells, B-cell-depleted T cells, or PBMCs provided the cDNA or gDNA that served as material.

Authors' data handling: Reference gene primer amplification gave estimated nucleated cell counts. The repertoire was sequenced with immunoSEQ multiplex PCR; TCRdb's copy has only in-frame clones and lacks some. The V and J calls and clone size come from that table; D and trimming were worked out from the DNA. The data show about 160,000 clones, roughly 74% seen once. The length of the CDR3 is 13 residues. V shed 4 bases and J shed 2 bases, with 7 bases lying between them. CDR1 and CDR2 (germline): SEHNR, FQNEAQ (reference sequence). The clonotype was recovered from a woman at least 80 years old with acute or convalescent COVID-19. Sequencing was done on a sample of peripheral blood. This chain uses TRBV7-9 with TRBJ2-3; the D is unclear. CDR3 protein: CASSSRYTDTQYF. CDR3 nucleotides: TGTGCCAGCAGCTCCCGGTACACAGATACGCAGTATTTT.